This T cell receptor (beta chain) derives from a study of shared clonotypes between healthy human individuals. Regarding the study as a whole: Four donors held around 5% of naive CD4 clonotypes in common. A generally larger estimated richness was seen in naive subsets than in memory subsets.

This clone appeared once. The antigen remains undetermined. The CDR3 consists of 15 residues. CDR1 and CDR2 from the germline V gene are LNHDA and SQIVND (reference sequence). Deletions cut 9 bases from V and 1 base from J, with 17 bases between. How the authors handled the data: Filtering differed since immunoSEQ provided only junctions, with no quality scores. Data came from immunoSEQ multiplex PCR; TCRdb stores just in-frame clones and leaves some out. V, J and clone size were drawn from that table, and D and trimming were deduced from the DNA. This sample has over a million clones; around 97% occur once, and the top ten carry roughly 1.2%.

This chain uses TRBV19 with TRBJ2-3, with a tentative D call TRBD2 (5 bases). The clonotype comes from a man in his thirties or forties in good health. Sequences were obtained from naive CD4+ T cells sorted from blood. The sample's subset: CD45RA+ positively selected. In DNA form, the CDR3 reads TGTGCCAGCAGTGACTGGACTCCTGGCACAGATACGCAGTATTTT. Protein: CASSDWTPGTDTQYF.